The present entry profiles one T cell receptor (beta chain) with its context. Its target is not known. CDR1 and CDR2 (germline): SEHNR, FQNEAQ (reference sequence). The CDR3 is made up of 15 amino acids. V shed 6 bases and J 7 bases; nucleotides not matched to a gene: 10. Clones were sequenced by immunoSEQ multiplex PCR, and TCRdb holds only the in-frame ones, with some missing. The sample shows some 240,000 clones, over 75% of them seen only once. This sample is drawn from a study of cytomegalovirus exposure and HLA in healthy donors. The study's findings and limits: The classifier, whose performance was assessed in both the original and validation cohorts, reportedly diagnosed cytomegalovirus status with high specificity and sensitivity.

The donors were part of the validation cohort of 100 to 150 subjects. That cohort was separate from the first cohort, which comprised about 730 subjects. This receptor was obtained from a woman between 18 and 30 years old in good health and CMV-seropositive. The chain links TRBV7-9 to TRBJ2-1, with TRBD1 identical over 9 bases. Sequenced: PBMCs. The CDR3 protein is CASRMRTGDWNEQFF. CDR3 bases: TGTGCCAGCAGAATGAGGACAGGGGATTGGAATGAGCAGTTCTTC.